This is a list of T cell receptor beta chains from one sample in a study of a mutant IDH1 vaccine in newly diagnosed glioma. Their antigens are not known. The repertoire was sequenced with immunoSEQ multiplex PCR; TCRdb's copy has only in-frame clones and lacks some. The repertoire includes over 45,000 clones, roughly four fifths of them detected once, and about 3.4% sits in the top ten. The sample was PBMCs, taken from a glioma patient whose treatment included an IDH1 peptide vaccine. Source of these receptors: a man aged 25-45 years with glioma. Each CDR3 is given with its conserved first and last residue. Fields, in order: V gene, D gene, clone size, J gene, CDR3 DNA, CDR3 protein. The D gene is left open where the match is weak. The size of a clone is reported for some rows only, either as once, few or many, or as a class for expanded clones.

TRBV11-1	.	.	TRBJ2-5	TGTGCCAGCAGCTATCCTGGGAGAGAGACCCAGTACTTC	CASSYPGRETQYF
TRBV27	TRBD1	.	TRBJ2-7	TGTGCCAGCCGTATGACAGGGGGCGAGCAGTACTTC	CASRMTGGEQYF
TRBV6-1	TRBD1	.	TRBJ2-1	TGTGCCAGCAGTGAAGCGACAGGGGGCTACAATGAGCAGTTCTTC	CASSEATGGYNEQFF
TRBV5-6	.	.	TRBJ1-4	TGTGCCAGCAGCTTTCGGGTGAGGGATGAAAAACTGTTTTTT	CASSFRVRDEKLFF
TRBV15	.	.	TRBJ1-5	TGTGCCACCGAGGGGGGGGCAGGGAGCAATCAGCCCCAGCATTTT	CATEGGAGSNQPQHF
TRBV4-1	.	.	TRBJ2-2	TGCGCCAGCAGCCAACCCCGGAACACCGGGGAGCTGTTTTTT	CASSQPRNTGELFF
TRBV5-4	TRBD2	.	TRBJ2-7	TGTGCCAGCAGCCAGGGACTAGCGGGGGGGGTTTGGGACGAGCAGTACTTC	CASSQGLAGGVWDEQYF
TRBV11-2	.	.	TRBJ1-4	TGTGCCAGCAGCTTAGGCCGGGGAAGGGGGAGGACTAATGAAAAACTGTTTTTT	CASSLGRGRGRTNEKLFF
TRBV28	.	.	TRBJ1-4	TGTGCCAGCAGTTTGTCCGACAGTGGTTCTAATGAAAAACTGTTTTTT	CASSLSDSGSNEKLFF
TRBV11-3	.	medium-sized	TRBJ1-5	TGTGCCAGCAGCTTAGGGGGAGGGTGCGGTGATCAGCCCCAGCATTTT	CASSLGGGCGDQPQHF
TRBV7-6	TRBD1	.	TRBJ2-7	TGTGCCAGCAGCTCATTGGGGGACAGGGGGCACTACGAGCAGTACTTC	CASSSLGDRGHYEQYF
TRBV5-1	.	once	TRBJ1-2	TGCGCCAGCACCGAGGGGTCCCGTCCTTTTAACTATGGCTACACCTTC	CASTEGSRPFNYGYTF
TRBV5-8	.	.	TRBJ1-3	TGTGCCAGCAAGAGGGCATACTCTGGAAACACCATATATTTT	CASKRAYSGNTIYF
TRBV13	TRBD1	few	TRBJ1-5	TGTGCCAGCAGCTTTGGACAGGGGGGTTATAGCAATCAGCCCCAGCATTTT	CASSFGQGGYSNQPQHF
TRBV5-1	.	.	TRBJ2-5	TGCGCCAGCAGCTTGGGGGGCGGTGAGACCCAGTACTTC	CASSLGGGETQYF
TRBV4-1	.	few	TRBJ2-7	TGCGCCAGCAGCCAATCTCCCCTGGACCTGACCTACGAGCAGTACTTC	CASSQSPLDLTYEQYF
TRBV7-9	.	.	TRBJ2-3	TGTGCCAGCAGCTTAGTTCCCAGCACAGATACGCAGTATTTT	CASSLVPSTDTQYF
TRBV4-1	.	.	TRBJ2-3	TGCGCCAGCAGCCATTTGACAGATACGCAGTATTTT	CASSHLTDTQYF
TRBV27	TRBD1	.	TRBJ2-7	TGTGCCACGGGACAGATCAACTCCTACGAGCAGTACTTC	CATGQINSYEQYF
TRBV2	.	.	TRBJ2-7	TGTGCCAGCAAGAGAGGAACAAGCTCCTACGAGCAGTACTTC	CASKRGTSSYEQYF
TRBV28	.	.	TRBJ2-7	TGTGCCAGCAGTTCACCCCGCGGGTACGAGCAGTACTTC	CASSSPRGYEQYF
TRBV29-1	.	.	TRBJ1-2	TGCAGCGCCCATAAAGCCGCCGGCGTCAGCGGGGGCTACACCTTC	CSAHKAAGVSGGYTF
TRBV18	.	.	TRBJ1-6	TGTGCCAGCTCACCACCACAGGGACCCAGTTCACCCCTCCACTTT	CASSPPQGPSSPLHF
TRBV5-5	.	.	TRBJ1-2	TGTGCCAGCAGCAGACCGGGAATATATGGCTACACCTTC	CASSRPGIYGYTF
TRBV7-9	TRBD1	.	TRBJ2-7	TGTGCCAGCAGCTGGACAGGGGGATTCACCTACGAGCAGTACTTC	CASSWTGGFTYEQYF
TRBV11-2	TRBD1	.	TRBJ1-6	TGTGCCAGCAGCTCTCGGACAGGGGGTAGAGGTTCCTATAATTCACCCCTCCACTTT	CASSSRTGGRGSYNSPLHF
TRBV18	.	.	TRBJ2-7	TGTGCCAGCTCACCAACTGGCCTAGCCTACGAGCAGTACTTC	CASSPTGLAYEQYF
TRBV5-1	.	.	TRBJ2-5	TGCGCCAGCAGCAGAGGAGGCCCGGAAGAGACCCAGTACTTC	CASSRGGPEETQYF
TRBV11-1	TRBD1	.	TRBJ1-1	TGTGCCAGCAGCCCCGGGACAGGGAACGAGGCTTTCTTT	CASSPGTGNEAFF
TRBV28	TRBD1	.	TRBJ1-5	TGTGCCAGCACCCTCTTGGACAGGGTTGATCAGCCCCAGCATTTT	CASTLLDRVDQPQHF
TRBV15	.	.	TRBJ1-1	TGTGCCACCAGCAGAAACCCTCTTTCTGAAGCTTTCTTT	CATSRNPLSEAFF